This TCR beta chain was obtained from a study of chemoradiotherapy in HPV16-positive cancers. The CDR3 is 14 residues long. The germline V gene encodes CDR1 LNHDA and CDR2 SQIVND (reference sequence). Trimming cost V 3 bases and J 5 bases, with 13 bases left between them. Whole-study results and caveats: Better recurrence-free survival went with HPV-responsive T-cell expansion in HPV16-positive patients. Non-HPV-specific T cells did not expand in tumors during treatment, whereas candidate HPV-specific clones and E7-related motifs did. The functional HPV-specific definition rests on just a couple of HPV16-positive patients.

Repeated repertoire sampling spanned the course of chemoradiotherapy. TCRdb keeps only in-frame clones here, not all; method: immunoSEQ multiplex PCR. The table lists about 2,000 clones, around four fifths of them singletons. This clone has more than one count but fewer than ten. Antigen specificity is unknown. The receptor was isolated from a human donor with HPV-associated anogenital cancer. Sequenced here: tumor tissue, sampled from a patient who underwent chemoradiotherapy. This chain joins TRBV19 and TRBJ1-1, with D uncertain. This chain's CDR3 is CASSMRGRGTEAFF. The CDR3 DNA follows: TGTGCCAGTAGTATGCGAGGGAGAGGGACTGAAGCTTTCTTT.